This entry concerns a single T cell receptor (beta chain). The antigen it binds to is not known. No base quality information exists; no much larger clone differs at one position. This sample was included in a study of beta chain features in type 1 diabetes (dated 2018 in TCRdb). For the study in its entirety: No differences in mean age, gender distribution, total cell number or subset yield were found between patients and healthy donors. The study compared TCRB repertoires of sorted circulating CD4+ T cell subsets between recently diagnosed type 1 diabetes patients and matched healthy donors. Regulatory and stem cell-like memory subsets were obtained from only 8 patients and roughly eight healthy donors, while naive and central memory subsets were obtained from all 30 or so donors. A total of roughly 100 million sorted cells were examined across all samples, and the number of cells per subset was strongly correlated with RNA yield.

The germline V end is reduced by 4 bases and the J end by 0 bases; junction bases left unmatched: 11. The CDR3 holds 20 amino acids from the cysteine to the phenylalanine. Only the CDR3 DNA stays, 60 bases, in frame from base 1. CDR1 is given as SGHDN and CDR2 as FVKESK, both from the germline V gene. Results the study describes overall, beyond this receptor: Shorter templates might have been favored by PCR, but patient and control samples were amplified and corrected together, so both groups would have been affected equally by any skew. Because cDNA was sequenced instead of genomic DNA, activated cells with high expression could be over-represented, although the groups did not differ in activation or CD3 levels. Type 1 diabetes patients showed a moderate but significant shortening of TCRB CDR3 length in all four CD4+ subsets. Fewer insertions and more nucleotide deletions at VDJ recombination sites were observed in patients with type 1 diabetes, implying thymic rearrangement abnormalities. Naive, central memory and regulatory TCRB repertoires appeared to be more alike among patients than among healthy donors. Because the HLA sub-analyses included only small numbers of individuals, any influence of HLA type on TCRB rearrangement was left unresolved.

A single peripheral blood draw of approximately 0.11 L on average was collected from each donor into heparinised tubes. Naive, central memory, regulatory and stem cell-like memory CD4+ T cells were sorted on a BD FACSAria II using a panel including CD45RO, CCR7, CD25, CD127, CD95 and CD27. A purity above 98% was achieved for all sorted populations. PBMCs were isolated immediately by Lymphoprep density gradient centrifugation and stained directly without culture. So that batch effects would be minimized, each experiment stained and sorted samples in pairs, pairing one healthy donor with one patient. The entire amount of isolated RNA was reverse transcribed using the High Capacity cDNA Reverse Transcription Kit, so the sequenced TCRB transcripts were expressed ones. Deep immunoSEQ sequencing was performed on naive, central memory and regulatory T cell samples, with an average of approximately 3.9 million total reads per sample. After sorted cells were lysed in RLT buffer, RNA was extracted with DNase-treated RNeasy Micro or Mini kits, with the choice depending on cell number. Each cell subset was processed on its own to prevent cross-contamination, while patient and healthy donor samples were processed together. The immunoSEQ multiplex PCR was used to amplify TCRB sequences from cDNA, generating 87-bp fragments that spanned the CDR3 region. Sequencing of the amplicons was done on the Illumina HiSeq platform. Regarding the original processing steps: Synthetic template baselines were used to correct PCR bias computationally, reads within Hamming distance 2 were collapsed, and singletons that could not be merged were discarded. Reads were aligned against IMGT so that V, D and J genes, CDR3 length and insertions or deletions at six rearrangement sites could be assigned. Within each subset, clonotype counts were normalized to the number of sorted cells before true diversity and Gini coefficients were calculated with the tcR R package. The overlap coefficient, calculated on TCRB nucleotide sequences, was used to measure repertoire sharing. Out-of-frame TCRB sequences from naive cells were analyzed to stand in for the pre-selection repertoire. Entries here come from immuneACCESS through TCRdb and include only in-frame sequences with V and J called. Some clones fail to appear in such tables; in the studies checked, an unresolved V gene covers under half of the shortfall, and the cause of the remainder is unknown. V and J calls and clone size are those listed in that table; D and trimming were worked out from the DNA. This sample comprises under 450,000 clones, around 13% of them detected only once. About 0.034% of the sample belongs to the ten largest clones.

The material sequenced was naive CD4+ T cells from blood. The cell subset or site label, as the study defines it: true naive CD4+ T cells. The chain links TRBV14 with TRBJ2-4; 14 bases in the middle match TRBD2. The sequence came from a man aged 25 to 40 in good health. The nucleotides are TGTGCCAGCAGCCGGGTTACCGGACTAGCGGGAGGAAGAGCCAAAAACATTCAGTACTTC. Protein translation: CASSRVTGLAGGRAKNIQYF.